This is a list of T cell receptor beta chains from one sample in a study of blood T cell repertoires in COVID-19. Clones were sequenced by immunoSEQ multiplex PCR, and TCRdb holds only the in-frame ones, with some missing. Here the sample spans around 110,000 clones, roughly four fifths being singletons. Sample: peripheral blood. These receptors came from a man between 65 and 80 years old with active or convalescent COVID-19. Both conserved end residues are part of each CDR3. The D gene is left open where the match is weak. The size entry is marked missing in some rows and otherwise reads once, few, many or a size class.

cdr3_aa: CASSRTGQVGETQYF
cdr3_nt: TGTGCCAGCAGCCGAACCGGACAGGTCGGGGAGACCCAGTACTTC
j_call: TRBJ2-5
v_call: TRBV11-3
clone_size: -
d_call: TRBD1

cdr3_aa: CASSSGTGYGEQYF
cdr3_nt: TGTGCCAGCAGTTCTGGGACAGGGTATGGCGAGCAGTACTTC
j_call: TRBJ2-7
v_call: TRBV6-5
clone_size: -
d_call: TRBD1

cdr3_aa: CASRTSGGINEQFF
cdr3_nt: TGTGCCAGCAGAACTAGCGGGGGGATCAATGAGCAGTTCTTC
j_call: TRBJ2-1
v_call: TRBV2
clone_size: -
d_call: TRBD2

cdr3_aa: CASSLVPRDRGSGNTIYF
cdr3_nt: TGTGCCAGCAGCTTAGTTCCCCGGGACAGGGGATCTGGAAACACCATATATTTT
j_call: TRBJ1-3
v_call: TRBV7-8
clone_size: -
d_call: TRBD1

cdr3_aa: CAWSVNRETEAFF
cdr3_nt: TGTGCCTGGAGTGTAAACAGGGAGACTGAAGCTTTCTTT
j_call: TRBJ1-1
v_call: TRBV30
clone_size: -
d_call: -

cdr3_aa: CASSEAESSYRIEQYF
cdr3_nt: TGTGCCAGCAGTGAAGCTGAGTCGTCCTATCGCATCGAGCAGTACTTC
j_call: TRBJ2-7
v_call: TRBV6-1
clone_size: once
d_call: -

cdr3_aa: CASFGTSGGYEQFF
cdr3_nt: TGCGCCAGCTTCGGGACTAGCGGGGGTTATGAGCAGTTCTTC
j_call: TRBJ2-1
v_call: TRBV5-1
clone_size: -
d_call: TRBD2

cdr3_aa: CASSRLQGKETQYF
cdr3_nt: TGTGCCAGCAGTCGACTCCAGGGGAAAGAGACCCAGTACTTC
j_call: TRBJ2-5
v_call: TRBV7-2
clone_size: -
d_call: -

cdr3_aa: CASSHRGDRGAPSYGYTF
cdr3_nt: TGTGCCAGCAGCCACAGAGGGGACAGGGGGGCCCCTAGCTATGGCTACACCTTC
j_call: TRBJ1-2
v_call: TRBV3-1/TRBV3-2
clone_size: once
d_call: TRBD1

cdr3_aa: CASSPRHSNSPLHF
cdr3_nt: TGTGCCAGCAGTCCCCGACATTCTAATTCACCCCTCCACTTT
j_call: TRBJ1-6
v_call: TRBV28
clone_size: once
d_call: -

cdr3_aa: CASSQDLAGFYEQYF
cdr3_nt: TGTGCCAGCAGCCAAGATCTCGCGGGCTTCTACGAGCAGTACTTC
j_call: TRBJ2-7
v_call: TRBV4-2
clone_size: -
d_call: -

cdr3_aa: CASSLRLSGNNEQFF
cdr3_nt: TGTGCCAGCAGCTTGCGGCTTAGCGGTAACAATGAGCAGTTCTTC
j_call: TRBJ2-1
v_call: TRBV5-4
clone_size: -
d_call: -

cdr3_aa: CASQGGTGNQPQHF
cdr3_nt: TGTGCCAGCCAGGGCGGTACGGGCAATCAGCCCCAGCATTTT
j_call: TRBJ1-5
v_call: TRBV2
clone_size: few
d_call: -

cdr3_aa: CASSHSGANVLTF
cdr3_nt: TGTGCCAGCAGTCACTCTGGGGCCAACGTCCTGACTTTC
j_call: TRBJ2-6
v_call: TRBV7-9
clone_size: -
d_call: -

cdr3_aa: CASSNGGSANEKLFF
cdr3_nt: TGTGCCAGTTCGAATGGGGGCTCGGCTAATGAAAAACTGTTTTTT
j_call: TRBJ1-4
v_call: TRBV19
clone_size: -
d_call: -

cdr3_aa: CASSLTQQETQYF
cdr3_nt: TGTGCCAGCAGCTTAACACAGCAAGAGACCCAGTACTTC
j_call: TRBJ2-5
v_call: TRBV7-2
clone_size: -
d_call: -

cdr3_aa: CASSPSPRDTGELFF
cdr3_nt: TGTGCCAGCTCACCCTCCCCACGGGACACCGGGGAGCTGTTTTTT
j_call: TRBJ2-2
v_call: TRBV18
clone_size: -
d_call: -

cdr3_aa: CASSITSGRWGETQYF
cdr3_nt: TGTGCCAGCAGCATTACTAGCGGGAGGTGGGGAGAGACCCAGTACTTC
j_call: TRBJ2-5
v_call: TRBV7-2
clone_size: -
d_call: TRBD2

cdr3_aa: CASSLRPGGTEAFF
cdr3_nt: TGCGCCAGCAGCTTGCGCCCAGGGGGAACTGAAGCTTTCTTT
j_call: TRBJ1-1
v_call: TRBV5-1
clone_size: -
d_call: TRBD1

cdr3_aa: CATSSPSDIRSGNTIYF
cdr3_nt: TGTGCCACCAGCAGCCCTAGCGACATCCGCTCTGGAAACACCATATATTTT
j_call: TRBJ1-3
v_call: TRBV15
clone_size: -
d_call: -

cdr3_aa: CASRKAGGLNNEQFF
cdr3_nt: TGTGCCAGCAGGAAAGCGGGGGGGCTCAACAATGAGCAGTTCTTC
j_call: TRBJ2-1
v_call: TRBV11-3
clone_size: -
d_call: TRBD2

cdr3_aa: CASSKAGQGTGELFF
cdr3_nt: TGTGCCAGTAGTAAGGCAGGGCAGGGCACCGGGGAGCTGTTTTTT
j_call: TRBJ2-2
v_call: TRBV19
clone_size: -
d_call: -

cdr3_aa: CASSPSWRGTDTQYF
cdr3_nt: TGTGCCAGCTCACCCAGCTGGAGGGGTACAGATACGCAGTATTTT
j_call: TRBJ2-3
v_call: TRBV18
clone_size: few
d_call: -

cdr3_aa: CASGRGLGNTIYF
cdr3_nt: TGTGCCAGCGGCAGGGGGCTTGGAAACACCATATATTTT
j_call: TRBJ1-3
v_call: TRBV7-9
clone_size: -
d_call: TRBD1

cdr3_aa: CSGTPSTSSNEQFF
cdr3_nt: TGCAGCGGTACTCCATCGACTAGTAGCAATGAGCAGTTCTTC
j_call: TRBJ2-1
v_call: TRBV29-1
clone_size: many
d_call: -

cdr3_aa: CASSLAGRKHEAFF
cdr3_nt: TGTGCCAGCAGCTTAGCGGGGAGGAAGCATGAAGCTTTCTTT
j_call: TRBJ1-1
v_call: TRBV7-8
clone_size: -
d_call: -

cdr3_aa: CASSFRREHEQFF
cdr3_nt: TGTGCCAGCAGTTTTCGGCGGGAGCATGAGCAGTTCTTC
j_call: TRBJ2-1
v_call: TRBV27
clone_size: -
d_call: TRBD2

cdr3_aa: CASSQDRTNEQFF
cdr3_nt: TGCGCCAGCAGCCAAGATAGAACCAATGAGCAGTTCTTC
j_call: TRBJ2-1
v_call: TRBV4-3
clone_size: -
d_call: -

cdr3_aa: CASSPGGGARDTQYF
cdr3_nt: TGTGCCAGCTCCCCCGGAGGGGGCGCACGGGATACGCAGTATTTT
j_call: TRBJ2-3
v_call: TRBV18
clone_size: -
d_call: -

cdr3_aa: CASSEGPGFGGYTF
cdr3_nt: TGTGCCAGCAGTGAAGGGCCAGGGTTCGGAGGCTACACCTTC
j_call: TRBJ1-2
v_call: TRBV2
clone_size: -
d_call: -

cdr3_aa: CASSEGRGLKYGYTF
cdr3_nt: TGTGCCAGCAGTGAAGGGCGGGGGTTGAAGTATGGCTACACCTTC
j_call: TRBJ1-2
v_call: TRBV6-1
clone_size: -
d_call: -

cdr3_aa: CASSPYNEQFF
cdr3_nt: TGTGCCAGCAGCCCTTACAATGAGCAGTTCTTC
j_call: TRBJ2-1
v_call: TRBV11-2
clone_size: -
d_call: -

cdr3_aa: CASSLVWRALAKNIQYF
cdr3_nt: TGTGCCAGCAGCTTAGTCTGGCGGGCACTAGCCAAAAACATTCAGTACTTC
j_call: TRBJ2-4
v_call: TRBV7-6
clone_size: -
d_call: -

cdr3_aa: CASSQVAGGSYNEQFF
cdr3_nt: TGCGCCAGCAGCCAGGTAGCGGGAGGATCCTACAATGAGCAGTTCTTC
j_call: TRBJ2-1
v_call: TRBV4-1
clone_size: -
d_call: TRBD2

cdr3_aa: CASSFLGENTEAFF
cdr3_nt: TGTGCCAGCAGTTTTCTAGGGGAGAACACTGAAGCTTTCTTT
j_call: TRBJ1-1
v_call: TRBV28
clone_size: -
d_call: -

cdr3_aa: CASSYNAGASYEQYF
cdr3_nt: TGTGCCAGCAGTTATAATGCGGGAGCCTCCTACGAGCAGTACTTC
j_call: TRBJ2-7
v_call: TRBV6-6
clone_size: -
d_call: TRBD2

cdr3_aa: CASSSGGFRVNNEQFF
cdr3_nt: TGTGCCAGCAGCTCAGGGGGGTTCAGGGTCAACAATGAGCAGTTCTTC
j_call: TRBJ2-1
v_call: TRBV11-3
clone_size: few
d_call: -

cdr3_aa: CASSKSLPRSGNNEQFF
cdr3_nt: TGTGCCAGCAGCAAATCCCTACCACGGTCGGGAAACAATGAGCAGTTCTTC
j_call: TRBJ2-1
v_call: TRBV21-1
clone_size: -
d_call: -

cdr3_aa: CASSRQGAQEQYF
cdr3_nt: TGCGCCAGCAGCCGACAGGGGGCTCAAGAGCAGTACTTC
j_call: TRBJ2-7
v_call: TRBV5-1
clone_size: few
d_call: TRBD1

cdr3_aa: CASSQASGNTGELFF
cdr3_nt: TGTGCCAGCAGCCAAGCTAGCGGAAACACCGGGGAGCTGTTTTTT
j_call: TRBJ2-2
v_call: TRBV3-1/TRBV3-2
clone_size: -
d_call: TRBD2

cdr3_aa: CATGSMGLAASEQFF
cdr3_nt: TGTGCCACCGGTTCAATGGGACTAGCGGCCTCTGAGCAGTTCTTC
j_call: TRBJ2-1
v_call: TRBV6-5
clone_size: once
d_call: TRBD2

cdr3_aa: CATRPGGQGFYGYTF
cdr3_nt: TGTGCCACCAGGCCCGGCGGACAGGGTTTCTATGGCTACACCTTC
j_call: TRBJ1-2
v_call: TRBV27
clone_size: -
d_call: TRBD1

cdr3_aa: CASSGQDRYRGTQYF
cdr3_nt: TGTGCCAGCAGCGGCCAGGACAGGTACCGAGGGACCCAGTACTTC
j_call: TRBJ2-5
v_call: TRBV16
clone_size: -
d_call: TRBD1

cdr3_aa: CASSLETAYTEAFF
cdr3_nt: TGTGCCAGCAGTTTAGAAACAGCTTACACTGAAGCTTTCTTT
j_call: TRBJ1-1
v_call: TRBV28
clone_size: -
d_call: -

cdr3_aa: CASNNGGGQSLYEQYF
cdr3_nt: TGTGCCAGCAACAACGGGGGGGGACAGAGTCTCTACGAGCAGTACTTC
j_call: TRBJ2-7
v_call: TRBV5-4
clone_size: -
d_call: -

cdr3_aa: CASSVGEGNYGYTF
cdr3_nt: TGTGCCAGCAGCGTGGGGGAGGGAAACTATGGCTACACCTTC
j_call: TRBJ1-2
v_call: TRBV7-8
clone_size: -
d_call: -

cdr3_aa: CASSQSDRVLLWDSPLHF
cdr3_nt: TGCGCCAGCAGTCAATCGGACAGGGTACTATTATGGGATTCACCCCTCCACTTT
j_call: TRBJ1-6
v_call: TRBV23-1
clone_size: -
d_call: TRBD1

cdr3_aa: CSASPRGQGYEQYF
cdr3_nt: TGCAGTGCTAGTCCTCGGGGACAGGGCTACGAGCAGTACTTC
j_call: TRBJ2-7
v_call: TRBV20-1
clone_size: -
d_call: TRBD1

cdr3_aa: CASSFQGISGYTF
cdr3_nt: TGTGCCAGCAGTTTCCAGGGGATTAGTGGCTACACCTTC
j_call: TRBJ1-2
v_call: TRBV27
clone_size: -
d_call: -